The 22 T cell receptor beta chains presented below share a single source sample, sequenced in a study of blood T cell repertoires in COVID-19. The assay was immunoSEQ multiplex PCR, and TCRdb's table has in-frame clones only and misses some. The sample gives around 210,000 clones, roughly 80% of which show up once; around 1% is in the top ten. Material: peripheral blood. These receptors all come from a man aged 55 to 70 with COVID-19, enrolled during active disease.

In nucleotides, the CDR3 is TGTGCCAGTAGTATAGTCCCCCGGAACACCGGGGAGCTGTTTTTT. This sequence encodes CASSIVPRNTGELFF. The chain is built from TRBV19 and TRBJ2-2; no clear D gene. The CDR3 contains 15 residues. Germline CDR1 is LNHDA and CDR2 is SQIVND (reference sequence). Trimming stripped 1 base from V and 1 base from J, with 7 bases between.

The V and J genes are TRBV10-3 and TRBJ1-1; TRBD1 might be the D (5 bases). The CDR3 consists of 13 residues. Germline CDR1 and CDR2: ENHRY and SYGVKD. Deletions cut 2 bases from V and 6 bases from J, with 10 bases between. The CDR3 bases are TGTGCCATCAGTGAGACAGGTGAGCCTGAAGCTTTCTTT. This gives the protein CAISETGEPEAFF.

CDR3 DNA sequence: TGTGCCAGAAGCTTGGTAGGGGGCTGCCAGCCCCAGCATTTT. Its translation: CARSLVGGCQPQHF. The J gene is TRBJ1-5, the V gene TRBV7-5; the table assigns TRBD1, which was not confirmed against the DNA. TRBV7-5 is reported as a pseudogene. The CDR3 length is 14 residues.

The chain couples TRBV7-6 to TRBJ1-1; TRBD1 aligns across 7 bases. This CDR3 contains 14 residues. Trimming removed 4 bases from V and 1 base from J; junction bases left unmatched: 3. The germline V gene has CDR1 SGHVS and CDR2 FNYEAQ. CDR3 residues: CASSSYRGNTEAFF. The CDR3 DNA follows: TGTGCCAGCAGCTCGTACAGGGGGAACACTGAAGCTTTCTTT.

The chain joins TRBV30 to TRBJ1-6; D gene uncertain. The CDR3 consists of 14 residues. Germline values: CDR1 GTSNPN, CDR2 SVGIG (reference sequence). V lost 1 base and J lost 7, with 11 bases in between. CDR3 in amino acids: CAWSGGFGNSPLHF. CDR3 bases: TGTGCCTGGAGTGGAGGGTTTGGCAATTCACCCCTCCACTTT.

This clone was counted a single time. The V call is TRBV24-1, the J call TRBJ1-2; tentative D call: TRBD1 (6 bases). V was shortened by 9 bases and J by 6 bases, with 16 bases between the two germline ends. Germline V gives CDR1 KGHDR, CDR2 SFDVKD. The length of the CDR3 is 13 residues. CDR3 protein: CATGGISSNGYTF. CDR3 nucleotides: TGTGCCACCGGGGGCATATCGTCCAATGGCTACACCTTC.

The V and J genes are TRBV3-1 (or the pseudogene TRBV3-2) and TRBJ2-1; 7 bases are shared with TRBD2. Germline CDR1 and CDR2: LGHDT and YNNKEL (reference sequence). The CDR3 length is 16 residues. Trimming took 0 bases from V and 0 from J; bases not matched to a gene: 2. The CDR3 DNA sequence: TGTGCCAGCAGCCAAGATCCGGGAGGCTCCTACAATGAGCAGTTCTTC. As protein: CASSQDPGGSYNEQFF.

The rearrangement joins TRBV6-1 to TRBJ1-1; TRBD1 agrees at 7 bases. The V gene's germline CDR1 is MNHNS and CDR2 SASEGT. The CDR3 is made up of 14 amino acids. J was trimmed by 6 bases and V by 2 bases; bases with no gene match: 6. CDR3 loop: CASSERGGEAEAFF. In nucleotides, the CDR3 is TGTGCCAGCAGTGAACGAGGGGGCGAAGCTGAAGCTTTCTTT.

The genes are TRBV6-1 and TRBJ2-5; 13 bases align to TRBD2. V shed 2 bases and J 4 bases; nucleotides not matched to a gene: 10. The length of the CDR3 is 18 residues. In germline, CDR1 is MNHNS, CDR2 SASEGT. CDR3 residues: CASSEPGLAGELRETQYF. The CDR3 DNA is TGTGCCAGCAGTGAACCAGGACTAGCGGGAGAATTGCGAGAGACCCAGTACTTC.

This chain uses TRBV6-5 with TRBJ1-1; 8 nucleotides line up with TRBD1. CDR1 MNHEY and CDR2 SVGAGI come from the germline V gene. This CDR3 is built from 15 residues. With 1 base clipped from V and 1 base from J, the junction kept 2 bases outside the gene matches. The CDR3 DNA is TGTGCCAGCAGTTACTTCGGACAGGGGAACACTGAAGCTTTCTTT. This translates into CASSYFGQGNTEAFF.

This chain links TRBV19 with TRBJ2-3; TRBD2 matches 7 bases. The CDR3 runs 16 residues. Unmatched junction bases numbered 13, after V lost 6 bases and J lost 4 bases. Germline values: CDR1 LNHDA, CDR2 SQIVND (reference sequence). In DNA, the CDR3 is TGTGCCAGTAGCGATTTGGGAGGGGAGAGGGCAGATACGCAGTATTTT. Translation: CASSDLGGERADTQYF.

The chain combines TRBV20-1 with TRBJ1-5; a weak D match, TRBD1 (6 bases). CDR1 is DFQATT, CDR2 SNEGSKA, per germline (reference sequence). This CDR3 has 14 amino acids. V was cut by 3 bases and J by 5 bases, with 14 bases left in between. The CDR3 DNA is TGCAGTGCTAGTACCAGGGGAAGGGATCAGCCCCAGCATTTT. It specifies CSASTRGRDQPQHF.

The chain is built from TRBV5-6 and TRBJ1-3; tentative D call: TRBD1 (5 bases). Trimming took 0 bases from V and 2 from J, leaving 12 bases between them. The CDR3 is 16 residues long. Germline CDR1 is SGHDT and CDR2 is YYEEEE. Here the CDR3 DNA reads TGTGCCAGCAGCTTGGTCGGGGGAGGAACTGGAAACACCATATATTTT. Protein sequence: CASSLVGGGTGNTIYF.

The V gene is TRBV28, the J gene TRBJ2-7; TRBD1 matches 7 bases. The CDR3 spans 14 residues. The germline gives CDR1 MDHEN, CDR2 SYDVKM. The ends lost 6 bases at V and 0 bases at J; junction bases unmatched: 5. Written as DNA, the CDR3 is TGTGCCAGCAGCCGAGGACAGGACTCCTACGAGCAGTACTTC. Its translation: CASSRGQDSYEQYF. The whole variable domain, filled in from reference TRBV28 and TRBJ2-7, reads DVKVTQSSRYLVKRTGEKVFLECVQDMDHENMFWYRQDPGLGLRLIYFSYDVKMKEKGDIPEGYSVSREKKERFSLILESASTNQTSMYLCASSRGQDSYEQYFGPGTRLTVT.

This clone has only one observation. The rearrangement uses TRBV29-1 and TRBJ1-5; D call uncertain. Trimming left V 4 bases short and J 6 bases short, with 10 bases between. The CDR3 runs to 12 residues. Looked up from germline, CDR1 is SQVTM and CDR2 is ANQGSEA. The DNA for the CDR3 is TGCAGCGTTGCTGTGGAGGGTCAGCCCCAGCATTTT. Its translation: CSVAVEGQPQHF.

The V and J genes are TRBV18 and TRBJ1-6, with D possibly being TRBD1 (6 bases). The germline V gene has CDR1 KGHSH and CDR2 LQKENI. The V and J ends lost 6 bases and 5 bases respectively, with 20 bases between them. The length of the CDR3 is 17 residues. The CDR3 DNA follows: TGTGCCAGCTCCTCAAAGGGGGTGTTATCCGATAATTCACCCCTCCACTTT. Residues: CASSSKGVLSDNSPLHF.

V usage is TRBV24-1 and J usage is TRBJ1-3; D call uncertain. The CDR3 runs to 13 residues. The germline V gene encodes CDR1 KGHDR and CDR2 SFDVKD. The V end was cut by 9 bases, the J end by 4 bases, with 12 bases between. CDR3: CATVEEGGNTIYF. CDR3 in DNA: TGTGCCACCGTGGAGGAGGGAGGAAACACCATATATTTT.

V is TRBV5-1 and J is TRBJ2-7; 9 bases map to TRBD2. CDR3 length: 15 amino acids. Germline loops: CDR1 SGHRS, CDR2 YFSETQ. V shed 0 bases and J 5 bases; nucleotides not matched to a gene: 6. CDR3 nucleotides: TGCGCCAGCAGCTTGGCTTCGGCGGGAGGGCACGAGCAGTACTTC. The encoded protein is CASSLASAGGHEQYF. Complete variable domain (other parts from reference TRBV5-1 and TRBJ2-7): KAGVTQTPRYLIKTRGQQVTLSCSPISGHRSVSWYQQTPGQGLQFLFEYFSETQRNKGNFPGRFSGRQFSNSRSEMNVSTLELGDSALYLCASSLASAGGHEQYFGPGTRLTVT.

The chain couples TRBV6-5 to TRBJ2-3; 12 bases map to TRBD2. The CDR3 has 15 amino acids. V trimming: 6 bases; J trimming: 4 bases; junction bases outside the gene matches: 5. Germline CDR1 and CDR2: MNHEY and SVGAGI. CDR3 loop: CASRLGLAGSDTQYF. CDR3 nucleotides: TGTGCCAGCAGACTCGGACTAGCGGGGTCAGATACGCAGTATTTT.

The genes are TRBV4-1 and TRBJ2-5, with 11 bases identical to TRBD2. The CDR3 runs to 16 residues. With 1 base clipped from V and 2 bases from J, the junction kept 3 bases outside the gene matches. Germline assignment: CDR1 MGHRA and CDR2 YSYEKL. The CDR3 DNA reads TGCGCCAGCAGCCAAGTTTGGACTAGCGGGCAAGAGACCCAGTACTTC. This sequence encodes CASSQVWTSGQETQYF.

The V call is TRBV19, the J call TRBJ2-5; 8 nucleotides line up with TRBD1. Per germline, CDR1 LNHDA and CDR2 SQIVND (reference sequence). Trimming at V came to 4 bases and at J to 5 bases, leaving 3 bases not matched to a gene. CDR3 length: 13 amino acids. Here the CDR3 DNA reads TGTGCCAGTAGTACGGGACAGGCGGAGACCCAGTACTTC. This translates into CASSTGQAETQYF. The variable domain in full, with the rest retrieved from reference TRBV19 and TRBJ2-5, is DGGITQSPKYLFRKEGQNVTLSCEQNLNHDAMYWYRQDPGQGLRLIYYSQIVNDFQKGDIAEGYSVSREKKESFPLTVTSAQKNPTAFYLCASSTGQAETQYFGPGTRLLVL.

The V call is TRBV21-1, the J call TRBJ2-4; TRBD1 reflects the table's D call only, with no check against the DNA. TRBV21-1 is reported as a pseudogene. The CDR3 extends over 18 amino acids. CDR3 residues: CASSKAPGAIVAKNIQYF. CDR3 nucleotide sequence: TGTGCCAGCAGCAAAGCCCCAGGGGCGATAGTAGCCAAAAACATTCAGTACTTC.